This TCR beta chain derives from a study of post-analysis software for immune sequencing data. Overall study findings and caveats: When patients were compared with controls, 4 or 5 TRBV segments were more frequent, TRBV5-6, TRBV5-1 and TRBV20-1 among them.

CDR3 length: 11 residues. CDR1 and CDR2 (germline): MNHEY, SMNVEV (reference sequence). TCR beta libraries were prepared from cDNA with unique molecular identifiers. TCRdb independently ran MiXCR on the PCR reads; one entry per CDR3 protein. The repertoire has 400,000 to 500,000 distinct CDR3 sequences, approximately 42% of them found once; the top ten carry about 8%. Worth noting for this clonotype: The target antigen is unknown.

The sample consisted of blood. This chain connects TRBV27 to TRBJ2-7, with a weak D call TRBD2 (5 bases). The J call could be wrong; TRBJ2-5 is a better fit for the DNA end. The sequence derives from a girl aged 2-10 years with multiple sclerosis. In DNA form, the CDR3 reads TGTGCCAGCAGTTCGGGAAAGACCCAGTACTTC. Translating gives CASSSGKTQYF.